The next 23 T cell receptor beta chains were all read from a single sample in a study of CD8+ T cells in alopecia areata (dated by TCRdb to the late 2010s). To prepare the library, the immunoSEQ multiplex PCR assay was applied. RNA was extracted from all samples and reverse transcribed into cDNA as template for TCR sequencing. As stored in TCRdb, this immuneACCESS dataset retains in-frame rearrangements with V and J assigned. A fraction of the clones does not appear; measured against another copy, unresolved V genes explain less than half of the discrepancy, and the remainder lacks a known reason. This sample is represented by more than 90,000 clones; about three fifths of them were singletons. Approximately 29% of the sample is in the top ten clones. In light of the paper, this sample's time point label describes: about four weeks on oral tofacitinib. Sample treatment or condition, as interpreted from the label and publication: oral pan-JAK inhibitor, 5-10 mg twice daily.

The sequencing used CD8+ T cells sorted from blood, collected at week 4, from a patient treated with tofacitinib. Receptors originate from a human donor with alopecia areata.

The sample holds a few counts of this clone. J is TRBJ1-1 and V is TRBV4-1; TRBD1 might be the D (5 bases). The CDR3 length is 13 residues. Per germline, CDR1 MGHRA and CDR2 YSYEKL. V was pared by 8 bases and J by 5 bases, with 15 bases between. CDR3 DNA sequence: TGCGCCAGCGGCAGGGTTGGAGCGACTGAAGCTTTCTTT. Residues: CASGRVGATEAFF.

V usage is TRBV30 and J usage is TRBJ1-5; 8 nucleotides agree with TRBD1. V was clipped by 2 bases and J by 4 bases; unmatched bases: 7. CDR3 length: 15 residues. Germline CDR1 reads GTSNPN; CDR2 reads SVGIG (reference sequence). CDR3 residues: CAWSPGTGYNQPQHF. CDR3 bases: TGTGCCTGGAGTCCCGGGACAGGCTATAATCAGCCCCAGCATTTT.

A few counts support this clone. The chain carries TRBV4-1 and TRBJ1-4; D not resolved. Looked up from germline, CDR1 is MGHRA and CDR2 is YSYEKL. The germline V and J ends were trimmed by 0 bases and 7 bases, with 12 bases remaining between them. The CDR3 contains 15 residues. The CDR3 coding sequence is TGCGCCAGCAGCCAAGACGGAGGGTATAGTGAAAAACTGTTTTTT. Its protein product is CASSQDGGYSEKLFF.

This clone was detected once. This chain joins TRBV6-5 and TRBJ2-3; 8 bases are shared with TRBD1. Germline trimming cut 4 bases from V and 7 bases from J; bases unmatched to any gene: 7. Germline V gene lookup returns CDR1 MNHEY and CDR2 SVGAGI. The length of the CDR3 is 14 residues. CDR3 region: CASSSGTGLYTQYF. The CDR3 DNA sequence: TGTGCCAGCAGTTCCGGGACAGGCCTCTATACGCAGTATTTT.

The V and J genes are TRBV30 and TRBJ1-1, with D hard to call. The CDR3 sequence is 13 residues long. Trimming cost V 2 bases and J 1 base, with 8 bases left between them. Germline V gene lookup returns CDR1 GTSNPN and CDR2 SVGIG (reference sequence). DNA for the CDR3: TGTGCCTGGAGTTGGCTTGGGAACACTGAAGCTTTCTTT. This translates into CAWSWLGNTEAFF.

This chain joins TRBV11-1 and TRBJ2-7; D gene ambiguous. V shed 8 bases and J shed 3 bases, with 14 bases lying between them. The CDR3 is made up of 13 amino acids. Germline-derived CDR1 and CDR2 are SGHAT and FQDESV (reference sequence). The CDR3 nucleotides are TGTGCCAGCTCCTTGGGTCCTCGCTACGAGCAGTACTTC. It specifies CASSLGPRYEQYF.

This clone was detected only a few times. The chain recombines TRBV5-1 with TRBJ2-7, with D possibly TRBD2 on 5 matching bases. Germline assignment: CDR1 SGHRS and CDR2 YFSETQ. The ends were cut back, 4 bases at V and 6 bases at J, with 8 bases in the middle. The CDR3 covers 11 residues. The CDR3 reads CASSQGLEQYF. The CDR3, as DNA: TGCGCCAGCAGCCAAGGACTCGAGCAGTACTTC.

This chain links TRBV5-6 with TRBJ2-7; 8 bases line up with TRBD1. This CDR3 is 14 amino acids long. Germline CDR1 SGHDT, CDR2 YYEEEE. V lost 4 bases, J lost 4 bases, and 7 bases stayed unmatched. The DNA of the CDR3 is TGTGCCAGCAGCCGCGTCGGACAGGGTTACGAGCAGTACTTC. Its translation: CASSRVGQGYEQYF. Full variable domain (rest looked up from reference TRBV5-6 and TRBJ2-7): DAGVTQSPTHLIKTRGQQVTLRCSPKSGHDTVSWYQQALGQGPQFIFQYYEEEERQRGNFPDRFSGHQFPNYSSELNVNALLLGDSALYLCASSRVGQGYEQYFGPGTRLTVT.

To note about this clone: This sample also contains other DNA sequences that code for the same CDR3. CDR3 DNA: TGTGCCAGCAGCTTGGGAAGCCAAGAGACCCAGTACTTC. Translated, it gives CASSLGSQETQYF. This rearrangement joins TRBV5-6 to TRBJ2-5; D not resolved. The CDR3 runs to 13 residues. V lost 0 bases, J lost 1 base, and 4 bases lay in between. Per germline, CDR1 SGHDT and CDR2 YYEEEE.

The chain has TRBV7-9 and TRBJ1-3; perhaps TRBD1 as D (5 bases). The length of the CDR3 is 15 residues. The V gene lost 5 bases and the J gene lost 0 bases, with 11 bases spanning the gap. In germline, CDR1 is SEHNR, CDR2 FQNEAQ (reference sequence). The CDR3 spells CASSPGGSSGNTIYF. The CDR3 bases are TGTGCCAGCAGCCCTGGGGGAAGCTCTGGAAACACCATATATTTT.

The chain couples TRBV30 to TRBJ2-7; D not certain. CDR1 is GTSNPN, CDR2 SVGIG, per germline (reference sequence). V gave up 3 bases and J gave up 4 bases, with 7 bases separating them. CDR3 size: 11 residues. The DNA of the CDR3 is TGTGCCTGGAGGGATTTATACGAGCAGTACTTC. The encoded protein is CAWRDLYEQYF.

The V gene is TRBV7-9, the J gene TRBJ2-3; unclear D gene. The CDR3 spans 13 residues. With 7 bases removed from V and 4 bases from J, the gap between germline ends came to 12 bases. Per germline, CDR1 SEHNR and CDR2 FQNEAQ (reference sequence). The CDR3, as DNA: TGTGCCAGCACCTCCTCGGCCCCAGATACGCAGTATTTT. This encodes CASTSSAPDTQYF.

The chain carries TRBV21-1 and TRBJ2-4; TRBD1 reflects the table's D call only, with no check against the DNA. TRBV21-1 constitutes a pseudogene. This CDR3 region has 14 residues. The CDR3 sequence is CASSVQGVYNIQYF. The CDR3 nucleotides are TGTGCCAGCAGCGTACAGGGCGTGTACAACATTCAGTACTTC.

This clone was observed a single time. The chain has TRBV5-1 and TRBJ1-6; possibly TRBD1 for D (5 bases). CDR1 and CDR2 from the germline V gene are SGHRS and YFSETQ. The CDR3 covers 15 residues. Trimming took off 0 bases at V and 8 bases at J, with 12 bases between the two ends. CDR3 coding DNA: TGCGCCAGCAGCTTGGTAGGCAGGGAGGATTCACCCCTCCACTTT. Amino acids: CASSLVGREDSPLHF.

This clone was seen a handful of times. The V call is TRBV29-1, the J call TRBJ2-5, with D perhaps TRBD2 (6 bases). V lost 4 bases and J lost 1, with 13 bases in between. Germline CDR1 reads SQVTM; CDR2 reads ANQGSEA. This CDR3 has 14 amino acids. CDR3 in amino acids: CSVAETSPQETQYF. CDR3 coding DNA: TGCAGCGTTGCCGAGACTAGTCCCCAAGAGACCCAGTACTTC.

The chain employs TRBV30 and TRBJ1-4; D is undetermined. The CDR3 is 13 amino acids. Trimming removed 1 base at V and 5 bases at J, with 8 bases between. CDR1 GTSNPN and CDR2 SVGIG come from the germline V gene (reference sequence). The CDR3 DNA follows: TGTGCCTGGAGTGAAGGGCTGAATGAAAAACTGTTTTTT. Its protein product is CAWSEGLNEKLFF.

CDR3 DNA sequence: TGTGCCAGCAGTTTACCAGCCCTCCCGCCCTACGAGCAGTACTTC. This gives the protein CASSLPALPPYEQYF. V usage is TRBV28 and J usage is TRBJ2-7, with D hard to call. The germline V gene has CDR1 MDHEN and CDR2 SYDVKM. V lost 2 bases and J lost 2, with 13 bases in between. The CDR3 length is 15 residues.

This clone was seen a handful of times. This rearrangement joins TRBV19 to TRBJ1-1; tentatively, D is TRBD1 (5 bases). Trimming removed 2 bases from V and 5 bases from J, with 12 bases in between. Germline V CDR1 and CDR2: LNHDA, SQIVND (reference sequence). The CDR3 totals 14 residues. For the CDR3, the DNA is TGTGCCAGTAGTATAATACAGGCTGGGACTGAAGCTTTCTTT. Translated, it gives CASSIIQAGTEAFF. Supplemented by reference TRBV19 and TRBJ1-1, the full variable domain reads DGGITQSPKYLFRKEGQNVTLSCEQNLNHDAMYWYRQDPGQGLRLIYYSQIVNDFQKGDIAEGYSVSREKKESFPLTVTSAQKNPTAFYLCASSIIQAGTEAFFGQGTRLTVV.

This rearrangement joins TRBV29-1 to TRBJ1-1; TRBD1 matches at 8 bases. This CDR3 is 12 amino acids long. Germline CDR1 is SQVTM and CDR2 is ANQGSEA. After removal of 5 bases from V and 7 bases from J, the junction contained 6 bases not matched to a gene. The CDR3 spells CSVIQGAGEAFF. The DNA for the CDR3 is TGCAGCGTTATCCAGGGGGCCGGTGAAGCTTTCTTT.

The chain joins TRBV29-1 to TRBJ1-2; a possible D gene is TRBD1 (5 bases). Trimming cost V 7 bases and J 4 bases, with 10 bases left between them. This CDR3 is built from 11 residues. Germline lookup yields CDR1 SQVTM and CDR2 ANQGSEA. The CDR3 sequence is CSARDLYGYTF. CDR3 nucleotide sequence: TGCAGCGCCCGGGACCTCTATGGCTACACCTTC.

The chain joins TRBV30 to TRBJ2-5; 7 bases match TRBD1. Germline lookup yields CDR1 GTSNPN and CDR2 SVGIG (reference sequence). The ends lost 4 bases at V and 3 bases at J; junction bases unmatched: 5. The length of the CDR3 is 13 residues. The CDR3, as DNA: TGTGCCTGGACGACAGGGTTAGAAGAGACCCAGTACTTC. It is translated as CAWTTGLEETQYF.

The CDR3 DNA reads as TGTGCCAGCAGTGAGGGAGCGGGGGCATACTACGAGCAGTACTTC. As protein: CASSEGAGAYYEQYF. The chain combines TRBV2 with TRBJ2-7; 8 positions match TRBD2. This CDR3 has 15 amino acids. From germline, CDR1 is SNHLY and CDR2 FYNNEI. V gave up 3 bases and J gave up 3 bases; unmatched junction bases: 7. Full variable domain (remainder filled in from reference TRBV2 and TRBJ2-7): EPEVTQTPSHQVTQMGQEVILRCVPISNHLYFYWYRQILGQKVEFLVSFYNNEISEKSEIFDDQFSVERPDGSNFTLKIRSTKLEDSAMYFCASSEGAGAYYEQYFGPGTRLTVT.

This chain uses TRBV30 with TRBJ2-7, with 10 bases aligning to TRBD1. V was pared by 4 bases and J by 3 bases, with 6 bases of the junction left unmatched. The CDR3 totals 14 residues. Germline V gene sequence: CDR1 GTSNPN, CDR2 SVGIG (reference sequence). The CDR3 loop is CAWNPGQGYYEQYF. The CDR3 region has the DNA TGTGCCTGGAATCCGGGACAGGGGTACTACGAGCAGTACTTC. The entire variable domain, with the rest obtained from reference TRBV30 and TRBJ2-7, is as follows: SQTIHQWPATLVQPVGSPLSLECTVEGTSNPNLYWYRQAAGRGLQLLFYSVGIGQISSEVPQNLSASRPQDRQFILSSKKLLLSDSGFYLCAWNPGQGYYEQYFGPGTRLTVT.